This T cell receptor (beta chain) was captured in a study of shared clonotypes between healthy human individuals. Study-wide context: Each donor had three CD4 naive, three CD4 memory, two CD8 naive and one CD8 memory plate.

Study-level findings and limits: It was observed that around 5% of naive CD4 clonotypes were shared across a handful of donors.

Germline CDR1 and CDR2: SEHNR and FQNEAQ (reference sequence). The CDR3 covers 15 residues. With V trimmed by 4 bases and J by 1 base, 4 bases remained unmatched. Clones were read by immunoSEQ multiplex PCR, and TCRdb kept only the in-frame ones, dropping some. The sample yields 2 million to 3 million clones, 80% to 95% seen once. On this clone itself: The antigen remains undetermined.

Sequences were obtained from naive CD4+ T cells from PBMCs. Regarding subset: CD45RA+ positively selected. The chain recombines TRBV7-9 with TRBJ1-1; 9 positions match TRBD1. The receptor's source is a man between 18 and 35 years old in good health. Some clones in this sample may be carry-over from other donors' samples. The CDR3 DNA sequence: TGTGCCAGCAGCTACTCGGGACAGGGGAACACTGAAGCTTTCTTT. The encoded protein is CASSYSGQGNTEAFF. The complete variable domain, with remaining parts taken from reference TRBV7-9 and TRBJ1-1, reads DTGVSQNPRHKITKRGQNVTFRCDPISEHNRLYWYRQTLGQGPEFLTYFQNEAQLEKSRLLSDRFSAERPKGSFSTLEIQRTEQGDSAMYLCASSYSGQGNTEAFFGQGTRLTVV.